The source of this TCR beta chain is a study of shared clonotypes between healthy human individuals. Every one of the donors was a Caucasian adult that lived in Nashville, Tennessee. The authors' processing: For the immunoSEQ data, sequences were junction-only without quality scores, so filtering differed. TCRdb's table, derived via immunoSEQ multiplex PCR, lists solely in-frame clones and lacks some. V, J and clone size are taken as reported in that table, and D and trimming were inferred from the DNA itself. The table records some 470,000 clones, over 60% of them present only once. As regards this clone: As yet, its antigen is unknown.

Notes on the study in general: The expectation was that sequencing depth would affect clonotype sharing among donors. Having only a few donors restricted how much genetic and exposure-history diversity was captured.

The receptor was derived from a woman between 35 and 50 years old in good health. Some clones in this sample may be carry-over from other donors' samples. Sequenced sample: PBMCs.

The CDR3 loop reads CASSLLYRVEEQYF. Written as DNA, the CDR3 is TGTGCCAGCAGTCTGCTGTACAGGGTGGAAGAGCAGTACTTC. The chain couples TRBV28 to TRBJ2-7; a weak D match, TRBD1 (6 bases). V was shortened by 5 bases and J by 7 bases, with 18 bases between the two germline ends. The CDR3 totals 14 residues. Germline-derived CDR1 and CDR2 are MDHEN and SYDVKM.